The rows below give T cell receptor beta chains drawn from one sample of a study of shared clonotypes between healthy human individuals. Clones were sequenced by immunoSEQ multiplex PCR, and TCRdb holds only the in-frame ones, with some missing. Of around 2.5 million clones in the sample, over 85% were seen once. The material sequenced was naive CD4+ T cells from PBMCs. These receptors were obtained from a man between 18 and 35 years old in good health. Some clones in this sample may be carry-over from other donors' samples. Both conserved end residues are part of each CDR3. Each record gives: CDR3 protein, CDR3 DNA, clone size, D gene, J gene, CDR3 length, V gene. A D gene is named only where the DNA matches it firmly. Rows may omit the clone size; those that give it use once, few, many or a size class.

CASSLLGAGNTEAFF	TGTGCCAGCAGTTTACTGGGGGCCGGGAACACTGAAGCTTTCTTT	NA	NA	TRBJ1-1	15	TRBV28
CASSQEVRLAGYNEQFF	TGCGCCAGCAGCCAAGAGGTTAGACTAGCGGGATACAATGAGCAGTTCTTC	NA	TRBD2	TRBJ2-1	17	TRBV4-1
CASRDTGTPNTEAFF	TGTGCCAGCAGGGATACCGGGACACCGAACACTGAAGCTTTCTTT	NA	NA	TRBJ1-1	15	TRBV6-5
CASSKVIEGLGGNTIYF	TGTGCCAGCAGCAAAGTAATTGAGGGCTTGGGGGGAAACACCATATATTTT	NA	NA	TRBJ1-3	17	TRBV21-1
CASSLLGVEGYTF	TGCGCCAGCAGCTTGTTGGGGGTGGAAGGCTACACCTTC	NA	NA	TRBJ1-2	13	TRBV5-1
CASSPDRTREAQYF	TGTGCCAGCAGCCCGGACAGAACAAGAGAGGCCCAGTACTTC	NA	NA	TRBJ2-5	14	TRBV7-3
CASSPLGAETQYF	TGTGCCAGCAGCCCCTTGGGGGCAGAGACCCAGTACTTC	NA	NA	TRBJ2-5	13	TRBV9
CASTRRGGYEQYF	TGTGCCAGCACTCGCCGAGGGGGGTACGAGCAGTACTTC	NA	NA	TRBJ2-7	13	TRBV6-5
CASSAATGINEKLFF	TGTGCCAGCAGCGCCGCGACAGGGATTAATGAAAAACTGTTTTTT	NA	TRBD1	TRBJ1-4	15	TRBV9
CASRKTGNTEAFF	TGTGCCAGCAGAAAAACAGGGAACACTGAAGCTTTCTTT	NA	NA	TRBJ1-1	13	TRBV28
CASSPDRRRNTIYF	TGTGCCAGCAGTCCCGACAGGCGGAGAAACACCATATATTTT	NA	NA	TRBJ1-3	14	TRBV6-5
CASSYHPLAGGETQYF	TGTGCCAGCAGTTACCATCCGCTAGCGGGAGGAGAGACCCAGTACTTC	NA	TRBD2	TRBJ2-5	16	TRBV6-5
CAWSSLTGMTEAFF	TGTGCCTGGAGTTCCCTGACAGGGATGACTGAAGCTTTCTTT	few	TRBD1	TRBJ1-1	14	TRBV30
CASSLWRQTYEQYF	TGTGCCAGCAGTTTATGGCGGCAGACCTACGAGCAGTACTTC	NA	NA	TRBJ2-7	14	TRBV28
CASSLLGETQYF	TGTGCCAGCAGCTTGTTGGGCGAGACCCAGTACTTC	once	NA	TRBJ2-5	12	TRBV5-5
CATSLQGALTDTQYF	TGTGCCACCAGCTTGCAGGGGGCGTTGACAGATACGCAGTATTTT	NA	TRBD1	TRBJ2-3	15	TRBV15
CASRGQGGTGELFF	TGTGCCAGCAGGGGACAGGGGGGGACCGGGGAGCTGTTTTTT	NA	TRBD1	TRBJ2-2	14	TRBV25-1
CASSPAGTDDQPQHF	TGCGCCAGCAGCCCGGCCGGGACTGACGATCAGCCCCAGCATTTT	NA	NA	TRBJ1-5	15	TRBV5-1
CASSHRRVETQYF	TGCGCCAGCAGTCATAGGCGGGTGGAGACCCAGTACTTC	once	NA	TRBJ2-5	13	TRBV23-1
CASSPEALFNEQFF	TGTGCCAGCAGCCCCGAAGCTCTATTCAATGAGCAGTTCTTC	NA	NA	TRBJ2-1	14	TRBV7-3
CASSLRGQGRGATNEKLFF	TGTGCCAGCAGTCTCCGGGGACAGGGGCGAGGGGCAACTAATGAAAAACTGTTTTTT	few	TRBD1	TRBJ1-4	19	TRBV2
CASSKHRQGNNEQFF	TGTGCCAGCAGCAAGCATAGACAGGGAAACAATGAGCAGTTCTTC	NA	TRBD1	TRBJ2-1	15	TRBV14
CASSATGDQPQHF	TGCGCCAGCAGCGCGACAGGGGATCAGCCCCAGCATTTT	once	TRBD1	TRBJ1-5	13	TRBV5-1
CASSLALRAGGLSDRETQYF	TGTGCCAGCAGCTTAGCGCTACGTGCGGGAGGGCTTTCGGATCGAGAGACCCAGTACTTC	NA	TRBD2	TRBJ2-5	20	TRBV7-6
CASSSGLAGGGETQYF	TGTGCCAGCAGCTCTGGACTAGCGGGAGGCGGAGAGACCCAGTACTTC	NA	TRBD2	TRBJ2-5	16	TRBV7-7
CASSLRLANTGELFF	TGTGCCAGCAGCTTGCGGCTCGCGAACACCGGGGAGCTGTTTTTT	NA	NA	TRBJ2-2	15	TRBV5-4
CASIEAGSLQPQHF	TGTGCCAGCATCGAGGCGGGTAGCTTGCAGCCCCAGCATTTT	NA	NA	TRBJ1-5	14	TRBV11-3
CASSLGLNTEAFF	TGTGCCAGCTCCCTGGGTTTGAACACTGAAGCTTTCTTT	once	NA	TRBJ1-1	13	TRBV18
CASSRLAGAYEQYF	TGTGCCAGTAGTAGACTAGCGGGGGCCTACGAGCAGTACTTC	NA	TRBD2	TRBJ2-7	14	TRBV19
CASSLDARGTANTEAFF	TGTGCCAGCAGCTTAGACGCCCGGGGGACAGCAAACACTGAAGCTTTCTTT	NA	TRBD1	TRBJ1-1	17	TRBV11-1
CASRLSPGGQETQYF	TGTGCAAGTCGCCTTTCCCCGGGGGGCCAAGAGACCCAGTACTTC	once	NA	TRBJ2-5	15	TRBV12-2
CASSPGRAGETQYF	TGTGCCAGCAGCCCCGGGAGGGCGGGAGAGACCCAGTACTTC	NA	TRBD2	TRBJ2-5	14	TRBV5-4
CASSYNRERHGELFF	TGTGCCAGCAGTTATAACAGGGAACGTCACGGGGAGCTGTTTTTT	once	NA	TRBJ2-2	15	TRBV6-5
CASSLGQGAFYEQYF	TGTGCCAGCAGCTTAGGACAGGGGGCATTCTACGAGCAGTACTTC	NA	TRBD1	TRBJ2-7	15	TRBV7-2
CASSQDGTSGTHNEQFF	TGCGCCAGCAGCCAAGATGGGACTAGCGGGACCCACAATGAGCAGTTCTTC	NA	TRBD2	TRBJ2-1	17	TRBV4-1
CAWSVGTGMYNEQFF	TGTGCCTGGAGTGTGGGGACAGGCATGTACAATGAGCAGTTCTTC	NA	TRBD1	TRBJ2-1	15	TRBV30
CASSFGTAKETQYF	TGTGCCAGCAGTTTCGGGACAGCCAAAGAGACCCAGTACTTC	NA	TRBD1	TRBJ2-5	14	TRBV6-6
CASSKIQGNNQPQHF	TGTGCCAGCAGCAAAATTCAGGGGAACAATCAGCCCCAGCATTTT	NA	NA	TRBJ1-5	15	TRBV21-1
CASSRPPDREVKLFF	TGTGCCAGCAGTCGACCGCCGGACAGGGAAGTTAAACTGTTTTTT	once	TRBD1	TRBJ1-4	15	TRBV6-5
CASSYRQANNYGYTF	TGTGCCAGCAGCTACAGACAGGCCAATAACTATGGCTACACCTTC	NA	NA	TRBJ1-2	15	TRBV7-2
CAISESRGLGTEAFF	TGTGCCATCAGTGAGTCGAGGGGGCTGGGTACTGAAGCTTTCTTT	NA	TRBD1	TRBJ1-1	15	TRBV10-3
CASSRTGGLNTEAFF	TGTGCCAGCAGTCGCACCGGGGGCTTGAACACTGAAGCTTTCTTT	NA	NA	TRBJ1-1	15	TRBV27
CASTMARGEETQYF	TGTGCCAGCACAATGGCCCGGGGGGAAGAGACCCAGTACTTC	NA	TRBD2	TRBJ2-5	14	TRBV28
CASSRDVVYEQYF	TGTGCCAGCAGCAGAGACGTGGTCTACGAGCAGTACTTC	NA	NA	TRBJ2-7	13	TRBV14
CASSSQVGYGYTF	TGTGCCAGCAGCTCACAGGTCGGCTATGGCTACACCTTC	NA	NA	TRBJ1-2	13	TRBV7-3